This T cell receptor beta chain stems from a study of cytomegalovirus exposure and HLA in healthy donors. Study background: A data release that came early held some 84 million unique TCRs from HLA-typed donors. Study-wide results and limits: Later analysis indicated greater clonal expansion among HLA-associated TCR beta chains than among equally common other chains.

In its sample, this clone was seen a few times. Antigen specificity is unknown. Trimming took 5 bases from V and 0 from J; bases not matched to a gene: 2. This CDR3 is built from 13 residues. Germline loops: CDR1 GTSNPN, CDR2 SVGIG (reference sequence). Researchers ran the PCR with 60 Vbeta and 13 Jbeta primers. Repertoires were generated with immunoSEQ multiplex PCR, while TCRdb's copy carries only in-frame clones and drops some. The table includes about 88,000 clones, approximately 71% detected once. V usage is TRBV30 and J usage is TRBJ2-3; 7 positions match TRBD2. Sequencing was done on a sample of PBMCs. The clonotype was recovered from a man aged 45 to 65 in good health and CMV-seronegative. This chain's CDR3 is CAWERGSTDTQYF. For the CDR3, the DNA is TGTGCCTGGGAGCGGGGCAGCACAGATACGCAGTATTTT.